This T cell receptor (beta chain) was identified during a study of shared clonotypes between healthy human individuals. This clone was seen just once. The antigen remains unidentified. Sorted-subset replicate PCR reactions contained roughly 200 ng DNA, corresponding to approximately 30,000 T cell genomes. Libraries were prepared by immunoSEQ multiplex PCR; TCRdb keeps only in-frame clonotypes and omits some of them. Of some 2,000,000 clones listed, around 95% are singletons. General observations from the study: Specimens sampled were limited to blood, with tissue repertoires likely differing.

The clonotype originates from a man between 18 and 35 years old in good health. Specimen: naive CD4+ T cells sorted from blood. Documented subset: CD45RA+ positively selected.

In nucleotides, the CDR3 is TGTGCCAGCAGCTTAGGGGGGGCTTGGAATTCACCCCTCCACTTT. Translation: CASSLGGAWNSPLHF. This rearrangement joins TRBV7-2 to TRBJ1-6; possibly TRBD1 for D (6 bases). V was pared by 1 base and J by 7 bases, with 11 bases between. Germline assignment: CDR1 SGHTA and CDR2 FQGNSA. There are 15 residues in the CDR3.